The clone carrying this T cell receptor (beta chain) was counted many times. The read comes to an end 3 residues before the CDR3 does, leaving the germline J gene to fill in the end. The record originates from a study of T cell clonality in common variable immunodeficiency. V trimming: 6 bases; J trimming: 6 bases; junction bases outside the gene matches: 7. This CDR3 comprises 14 residues. Looked up from germline, CDR1 is SGHRS and CDR2 is YFSETQ. The table came from immunoSEQ multiplex PCR; TCRdb's copy has only in-frame clones and leaves some out. In total the sample includes about 74,000 clones, none of them seen once.

The sequence derives from a person aged 18-70 years in good health. The specimen sequenced was peripheral blood mononuclear cells. The V gene is TRBV5-1, the J gene TRBJ2-1, with 9 bases identical to TRBD1. The DNA read from the CDR3 is TGCGCCAGCAATTGGGACAGGGCGGGCAATGAG. This translates into CASNWDRAGNE. The full CDR3 protein is CASNWDRAGNEQFF.